The T cell receptor (beta chain) under discussion was sequenced for a study of blood T cell repertoires in COVID-19. Libraries were prepared by immunoSEQ multiplex PCR; TCRdb keeps only in-frame clonotypes and omits some of them. The sample contains 20,000 to 25,000 clones, 90% of which appear only once. The CDR3 spans 14 residues. Germline CDR1 is SGDLS and CDR2 is YYNGEE. Trimming pared 0 bases from V and 7 bases from J, leaving 14 bases between. This chain connects TRBV9 to TRBJ2-7, with D possibly matching TRBD1 (6 bases). The clonotype was recovered from a man aged 70 or older with acute or convalescent COVID-19. What was sequenced was peripheral blood. CDR3 in amino acids: CASSVGQAVREQYF. The CDR3 DNA sequence: TGTGCCAGCAGCGTAGGACAGGCTGTTCGTGAGCAGTACTTC.